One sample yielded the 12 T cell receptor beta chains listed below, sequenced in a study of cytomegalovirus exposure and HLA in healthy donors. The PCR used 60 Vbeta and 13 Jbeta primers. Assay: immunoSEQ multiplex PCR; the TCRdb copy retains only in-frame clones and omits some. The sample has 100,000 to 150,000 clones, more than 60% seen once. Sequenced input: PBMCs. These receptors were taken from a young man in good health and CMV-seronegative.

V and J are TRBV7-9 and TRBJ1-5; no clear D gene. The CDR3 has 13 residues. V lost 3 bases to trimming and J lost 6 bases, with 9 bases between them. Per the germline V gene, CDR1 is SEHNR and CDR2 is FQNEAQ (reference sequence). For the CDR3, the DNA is TGTGCCAGCAGCTTTGAGCGAACTCAGCCCCAGCATTTT. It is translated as CASSFERTQPQHF. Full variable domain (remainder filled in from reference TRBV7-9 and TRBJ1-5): DTGVSQNPRHKITKRGQNVTFRCDPISEHNRLYWYRQTLGQGPEFLTYFQNEAQLEKSRLLSDRFSAERPKGSFSTLEIQRTEQGDSAMYLCASSFERTQPQHFGDGTRLSIL.

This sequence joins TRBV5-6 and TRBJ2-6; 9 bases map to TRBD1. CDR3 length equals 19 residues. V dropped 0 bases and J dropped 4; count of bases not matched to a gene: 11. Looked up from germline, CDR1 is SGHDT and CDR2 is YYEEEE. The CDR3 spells CASSLATGQGFYGANVLTF. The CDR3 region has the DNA TGTGCCAGCAGCTTGGCCACAGGACAGGGGTTTTACGGGGCCAACGTCCTGACTTTC.

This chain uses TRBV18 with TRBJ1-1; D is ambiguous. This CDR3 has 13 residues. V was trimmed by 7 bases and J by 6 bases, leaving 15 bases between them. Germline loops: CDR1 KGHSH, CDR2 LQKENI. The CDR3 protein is CASLAAMDSEAFF. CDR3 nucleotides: TGTGCCAGCTTGGCAGCGATGGACTCTGAAGCTTTCTTT.

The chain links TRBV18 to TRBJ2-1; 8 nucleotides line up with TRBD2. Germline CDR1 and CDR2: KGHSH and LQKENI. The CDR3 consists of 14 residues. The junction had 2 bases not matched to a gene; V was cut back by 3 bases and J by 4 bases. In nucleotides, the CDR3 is TGTGCCAGCTCACCTAGCGGGATTTACAATGAGCAGTTCTTC. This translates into CASSPSGIYNEQFF. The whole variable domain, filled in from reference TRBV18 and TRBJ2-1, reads NAGVMQNPRHLVRRRGQEARLRCSPMKGHSHVYWYRQLPEEGLKFMVYLQKENIIDESGMPKERFSAEFPKEGPSILRIQQVVRGDSAAYFCASSPSGIYNEQFFGPGTRLTVL.

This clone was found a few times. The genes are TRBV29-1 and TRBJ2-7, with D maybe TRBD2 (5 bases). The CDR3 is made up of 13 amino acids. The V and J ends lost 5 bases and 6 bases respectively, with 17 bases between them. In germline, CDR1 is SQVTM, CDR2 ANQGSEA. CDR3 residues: CSVNKRIKGEQYF. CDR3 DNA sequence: TGCAGCGTTAATAAGCGGATTAAGGGCGAGCAGTACTTC.

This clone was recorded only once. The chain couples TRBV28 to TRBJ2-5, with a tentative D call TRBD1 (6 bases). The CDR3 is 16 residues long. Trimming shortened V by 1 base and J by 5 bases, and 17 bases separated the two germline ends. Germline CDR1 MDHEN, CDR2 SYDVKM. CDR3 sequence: CASSLLMGAQAETQYF. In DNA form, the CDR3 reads TGTGCCAGCAGTTTATTAATGGGGGCCCAGGCTGAGACCCAGTACTTC.

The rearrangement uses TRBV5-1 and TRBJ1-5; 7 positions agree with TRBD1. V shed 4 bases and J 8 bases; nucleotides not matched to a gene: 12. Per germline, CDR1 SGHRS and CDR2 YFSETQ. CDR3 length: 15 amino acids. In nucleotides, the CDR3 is TGCGCCAGCAGCCAGGGGACAGTTGGGGGAGAGCCCCAGCATTTT. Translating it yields CASSQGTVGGEPQHF.

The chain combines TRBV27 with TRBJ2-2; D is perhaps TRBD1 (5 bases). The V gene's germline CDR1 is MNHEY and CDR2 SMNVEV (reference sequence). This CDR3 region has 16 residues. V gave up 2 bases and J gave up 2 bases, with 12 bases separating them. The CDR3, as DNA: TGTGCCAGCAGTTTACTTACAGGTCTCAACACCGGGGAGCTGTTTTTT. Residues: CASSLLTGLNTGELFF.

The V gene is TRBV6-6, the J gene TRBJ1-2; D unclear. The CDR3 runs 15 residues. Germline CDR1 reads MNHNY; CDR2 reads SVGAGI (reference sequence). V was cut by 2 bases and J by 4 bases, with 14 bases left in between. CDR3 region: CASSYNPRDSYGYTF. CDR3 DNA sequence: TGTGCCAGCAGTTACAACCCCCGAGATAGCTATGGCTACACCTTC.

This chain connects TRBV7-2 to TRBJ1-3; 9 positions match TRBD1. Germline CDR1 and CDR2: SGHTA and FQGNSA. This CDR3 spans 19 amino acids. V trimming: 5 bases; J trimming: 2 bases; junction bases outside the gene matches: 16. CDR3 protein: CASSTTGTGRKVPGNTIYF. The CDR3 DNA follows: TGTGCCAGCAGCACAACCGGGACAGGGAGGAAGGTGCCTGGAAACACCATATATTTT.

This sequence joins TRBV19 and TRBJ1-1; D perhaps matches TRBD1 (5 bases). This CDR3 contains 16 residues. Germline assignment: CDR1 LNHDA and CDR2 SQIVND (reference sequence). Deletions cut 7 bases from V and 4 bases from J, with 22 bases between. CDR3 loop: CASTGLGNSIATEAFF. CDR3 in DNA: TGTGCCAGTACAGGGTTGGGGAACTCCATAGCCACTGAAGCTTTCTTT.

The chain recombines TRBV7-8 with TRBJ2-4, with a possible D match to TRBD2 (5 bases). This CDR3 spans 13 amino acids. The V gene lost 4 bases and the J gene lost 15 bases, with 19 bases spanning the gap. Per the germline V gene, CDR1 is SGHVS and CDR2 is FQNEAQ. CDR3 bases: TGTGCCAGCAGCTCTGATCACGGGGTTAATCCGTACTTC. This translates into CASSSDHGVNPYF.